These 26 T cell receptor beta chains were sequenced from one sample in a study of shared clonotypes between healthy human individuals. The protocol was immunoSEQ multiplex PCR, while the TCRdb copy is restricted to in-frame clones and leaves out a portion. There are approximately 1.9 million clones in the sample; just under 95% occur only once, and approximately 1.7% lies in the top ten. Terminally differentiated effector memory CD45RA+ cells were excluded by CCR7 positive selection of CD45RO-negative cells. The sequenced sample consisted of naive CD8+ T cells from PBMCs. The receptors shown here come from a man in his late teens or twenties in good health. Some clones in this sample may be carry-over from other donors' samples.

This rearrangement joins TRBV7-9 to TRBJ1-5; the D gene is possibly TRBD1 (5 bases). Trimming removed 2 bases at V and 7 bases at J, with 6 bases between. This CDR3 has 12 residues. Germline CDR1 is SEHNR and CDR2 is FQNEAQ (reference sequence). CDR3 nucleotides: TGTGCCAGCAGCTTATGGGGGCAGCCCCAGCATTTT. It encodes CASSLWGQPQHF.

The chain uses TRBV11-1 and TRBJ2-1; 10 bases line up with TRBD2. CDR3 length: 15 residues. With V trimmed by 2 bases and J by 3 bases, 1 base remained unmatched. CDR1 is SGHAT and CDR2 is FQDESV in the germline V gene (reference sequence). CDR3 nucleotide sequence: TGTGCCAGCAGCTTACTAGCGGGAGTCTACAATGAGCAGTTCTTC. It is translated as CASSLLAGVYNEQFF.

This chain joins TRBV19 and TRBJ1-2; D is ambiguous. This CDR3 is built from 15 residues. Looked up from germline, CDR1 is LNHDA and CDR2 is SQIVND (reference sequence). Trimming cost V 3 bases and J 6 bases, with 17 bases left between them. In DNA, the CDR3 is TGTGCCAGTAGTATTAATGCCCTGCCGGGCGATGGCTACACCTTC. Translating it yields CASSINALPGDGYTF.

The CDR3 sequence is CASSTGTSGWDEQFF. CDR3 nucleotides: TGTGCCAGCAGCACCGGGACTAGCGGGTGGGATGAGCAGTTCTTC. This chain joins TRBV7-3 and TRBJ2-1; 12 bases agree with TRBD2. The V and J ends lost 5 bases and 8 bases, in that order; junction bases with no gene match: 7. The germline gives CDR1 SGHTA, CDR2 FQGTGA. There are 15 residues in the CDR3.

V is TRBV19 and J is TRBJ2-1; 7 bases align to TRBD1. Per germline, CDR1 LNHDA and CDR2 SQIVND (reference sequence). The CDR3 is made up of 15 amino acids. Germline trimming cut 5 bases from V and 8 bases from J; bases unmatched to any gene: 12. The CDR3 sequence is CASSQRTGVGDEQFF. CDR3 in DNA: TGTGCCAGTAGTCAGAGGACAGGCGTCGGGGATGAGCAGTTCTTC.

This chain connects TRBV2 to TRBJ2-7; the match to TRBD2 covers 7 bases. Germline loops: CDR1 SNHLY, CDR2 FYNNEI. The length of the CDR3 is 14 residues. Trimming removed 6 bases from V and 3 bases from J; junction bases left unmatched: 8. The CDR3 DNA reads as TGTGCCAGCAGCCCCGGCCGGGAGGACTACGAGCAGTACTTC. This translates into CASSPGREDYEQYF.

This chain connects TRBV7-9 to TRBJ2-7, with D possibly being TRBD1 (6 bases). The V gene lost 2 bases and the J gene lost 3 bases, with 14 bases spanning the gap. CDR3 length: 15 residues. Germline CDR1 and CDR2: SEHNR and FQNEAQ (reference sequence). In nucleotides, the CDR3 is TGTGCCAGCAGCTTACGAGGACAGCCCTTCTACGAGCAGTACTTC. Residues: CASSLRGQPFYEQYF.

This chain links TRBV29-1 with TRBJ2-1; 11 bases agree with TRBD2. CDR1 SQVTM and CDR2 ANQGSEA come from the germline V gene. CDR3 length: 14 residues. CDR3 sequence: CTVSGTSGGNEQFF. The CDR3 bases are TGCACCGTCTCCGGGACTAGCGGTGGGAATGAGCAGTTCTTC.

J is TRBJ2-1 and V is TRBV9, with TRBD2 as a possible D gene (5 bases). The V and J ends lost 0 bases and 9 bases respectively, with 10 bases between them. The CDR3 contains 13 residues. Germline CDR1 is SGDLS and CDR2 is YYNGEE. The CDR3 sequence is CASSVATGSEQFF. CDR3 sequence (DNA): TGTGCCAGCAGCGTAGCTACGGGAAGTGAGCAGTTCTTC.

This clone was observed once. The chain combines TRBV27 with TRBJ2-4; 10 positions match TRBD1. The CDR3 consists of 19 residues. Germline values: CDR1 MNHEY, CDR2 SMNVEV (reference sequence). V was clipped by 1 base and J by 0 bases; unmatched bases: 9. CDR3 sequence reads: CASSLFGTGVWIAKNIQYF. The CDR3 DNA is TGTGCCAGCAGTTTATTTGGGACAGGGGTGTGGATAGCCAAAAACATTCAGTACTTC.

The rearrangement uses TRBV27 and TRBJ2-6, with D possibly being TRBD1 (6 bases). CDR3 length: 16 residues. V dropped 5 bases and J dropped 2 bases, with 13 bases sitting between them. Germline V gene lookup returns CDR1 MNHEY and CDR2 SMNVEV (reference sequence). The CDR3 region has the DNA TGTGCCAGCAGTGTGGGGCCAGGGGCTGGGGCCAACGTCCTGACTTTC. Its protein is CASSVGPGAGANVLTF.

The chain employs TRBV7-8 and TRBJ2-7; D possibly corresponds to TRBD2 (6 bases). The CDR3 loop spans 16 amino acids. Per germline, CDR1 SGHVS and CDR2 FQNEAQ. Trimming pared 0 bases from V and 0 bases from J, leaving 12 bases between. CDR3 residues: CASSLAQRVSSYEQYF. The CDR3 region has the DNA TGTGCCAGCAGCTTAGCGCAGCGGGTAAGCTCCTACGAGCAGTACTTC.

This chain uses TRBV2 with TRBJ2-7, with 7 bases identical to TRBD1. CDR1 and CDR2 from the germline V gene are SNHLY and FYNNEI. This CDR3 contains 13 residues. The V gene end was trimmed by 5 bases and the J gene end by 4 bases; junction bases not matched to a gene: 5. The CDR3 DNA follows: TGTGCCAGCAGTCCCTCGGACAGGTACGAGCAGTACTTC. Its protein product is CASSPSDRYEQYF.

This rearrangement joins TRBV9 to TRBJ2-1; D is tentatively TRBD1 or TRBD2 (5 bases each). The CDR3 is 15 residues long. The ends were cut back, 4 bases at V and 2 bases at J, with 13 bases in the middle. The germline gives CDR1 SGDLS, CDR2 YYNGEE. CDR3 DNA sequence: TGTGCCAGCAGCAGTGCCGGGACCCCCTACAATGAGCAGTTCTTC. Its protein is CASSSAGTPYNEQFF.

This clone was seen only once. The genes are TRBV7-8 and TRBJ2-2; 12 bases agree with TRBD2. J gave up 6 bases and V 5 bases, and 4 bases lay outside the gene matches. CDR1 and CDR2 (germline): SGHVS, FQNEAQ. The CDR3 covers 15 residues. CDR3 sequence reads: CASSETSGSSGELFF. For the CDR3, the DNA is TGTGCCAGCAGCGAGACTAGCGGGAGCTCCGGGGAGCTGTTTTTT.

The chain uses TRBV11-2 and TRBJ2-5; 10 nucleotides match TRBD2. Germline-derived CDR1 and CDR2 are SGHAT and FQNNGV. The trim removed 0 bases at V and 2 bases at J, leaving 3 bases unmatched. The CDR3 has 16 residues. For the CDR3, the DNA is TGTGCCAGCAGCTTAGAGGTAGCGGGGGGACAAGAGACCCAGTACTTC. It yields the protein CASSLEVAGGQETQYF. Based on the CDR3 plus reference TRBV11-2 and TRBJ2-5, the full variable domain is EAGVAQSPRYKIIEKRQSVAFWCNPISGHATLYWYQQILGQGPKLLIQFQNNGVVDDSQLPKDRFSAERLKGVDSTLKIQPAKLEDSAVYLCASSLEVAGGQETQYFGPGTRLLVL.

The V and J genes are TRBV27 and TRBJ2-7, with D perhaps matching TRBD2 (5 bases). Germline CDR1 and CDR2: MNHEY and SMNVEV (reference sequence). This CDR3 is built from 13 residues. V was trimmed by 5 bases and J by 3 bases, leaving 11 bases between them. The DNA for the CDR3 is TGTGCCAGCAGTCCCGACGGGAACTACGAGCAGTACTTC. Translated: CASSPDGNYEQYF.

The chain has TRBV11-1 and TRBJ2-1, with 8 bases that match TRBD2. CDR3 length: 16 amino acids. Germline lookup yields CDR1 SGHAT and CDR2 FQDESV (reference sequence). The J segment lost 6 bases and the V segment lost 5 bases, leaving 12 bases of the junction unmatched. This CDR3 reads CASSPPGGGPSNEQFF. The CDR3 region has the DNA TGTGCCAGCAGCCCTCCTGGCGGGGGGCCCTCCAATGAGCAGTTCTTC.

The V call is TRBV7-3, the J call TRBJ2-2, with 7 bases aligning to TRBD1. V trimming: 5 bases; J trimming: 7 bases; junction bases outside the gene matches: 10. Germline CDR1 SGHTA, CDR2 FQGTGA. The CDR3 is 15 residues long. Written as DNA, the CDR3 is TGTGCCAGCAGCCTGCGCGAGGGGGCTGGCGGGGAGCTGTTTTTT. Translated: CASSLREGAGGELFF.

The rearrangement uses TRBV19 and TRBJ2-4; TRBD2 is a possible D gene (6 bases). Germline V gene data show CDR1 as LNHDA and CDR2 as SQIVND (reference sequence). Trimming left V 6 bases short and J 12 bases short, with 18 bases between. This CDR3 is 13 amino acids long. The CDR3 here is CASSLGGGVNQYF. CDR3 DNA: TGTGCCAGTAGCTTAGGTGGAGGGGTCAATCAGTACTTC.

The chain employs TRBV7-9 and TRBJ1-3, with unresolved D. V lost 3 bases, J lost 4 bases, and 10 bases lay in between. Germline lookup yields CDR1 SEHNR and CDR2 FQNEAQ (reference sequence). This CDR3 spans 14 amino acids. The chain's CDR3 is CASSFLILGNTIYF. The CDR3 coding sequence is TGTGCCAGCAGCTTCCTGATACTCGGAAACACCATATATTTT.

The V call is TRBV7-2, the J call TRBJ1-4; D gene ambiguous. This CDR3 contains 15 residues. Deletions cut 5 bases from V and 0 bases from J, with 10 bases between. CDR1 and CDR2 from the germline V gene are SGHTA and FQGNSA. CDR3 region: CASSPRVTTNEKLFF. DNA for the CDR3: TGTGCCAGCAGCCCGCGGGTTACAACTAATGAAAAACTGTTTTTT.

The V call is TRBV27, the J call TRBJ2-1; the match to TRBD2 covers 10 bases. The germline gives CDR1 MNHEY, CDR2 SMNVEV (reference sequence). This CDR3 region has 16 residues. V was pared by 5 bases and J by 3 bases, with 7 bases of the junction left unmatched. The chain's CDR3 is CASSGTPSGSYNEQFF. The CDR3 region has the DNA TGTGCCAGCAGTGGTACCCCTAGCGGGAGCTACAATGAGCAGTTCTTC.

The CDR3: CASSWEGDTQYF. The CDR3 nucleotides read TGTGCCAGCAGCTGGGAGGGGGATACGCAGTATTTT. The chain links TRBV7-9 to TRBJ2-3; 7 bases are shared with TRBD2. The ends lost 4 bases at V and 6 bases at J; junction bases unmatched: 1. The CDR3 runs to 12 residues. The germline V gene has CDR1 SEHNR and CDR2 FQNEAQ (reference sequence).

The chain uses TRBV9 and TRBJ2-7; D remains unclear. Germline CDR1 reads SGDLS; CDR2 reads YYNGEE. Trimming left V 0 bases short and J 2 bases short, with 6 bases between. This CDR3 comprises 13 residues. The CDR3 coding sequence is TGTGCCAGCAGCGTAGACACAGCCTACGAGCAGTACTTC. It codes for CASSVDTAYEQYF.

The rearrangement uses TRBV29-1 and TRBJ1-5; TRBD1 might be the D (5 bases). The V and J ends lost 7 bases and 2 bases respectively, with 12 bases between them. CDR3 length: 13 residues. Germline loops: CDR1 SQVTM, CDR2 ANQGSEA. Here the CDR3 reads CSARGGGNQPQHF. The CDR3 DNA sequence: TGCAGCGCTAGGGGAGGCGGCAATCAGCCCCAGCATTTT.